This T cell receptor beta chain was captured in a study of shared T cell receptors in the human thymus. V lost 8 bases and J 2 bases, leaving 16 bases between the germline ends. Germline V CDR1 and CDR2: MNHEY, SMNVEV (reference sequence). The CDR3 extends over 14 amino acids. Sequencing was performed with immunoSEQ multiplex PCR; in TCRdb, only in-frame clones are kept and a portion is missing. The repertoire has about 380,000 clones, around 95% of them found once; the top ten carry roughly 0.021%. The chain recombines TRBV27 with TRBJ2-7; the D gene is possibly TRBD2 (5 bases). This sequence was found in a human donor. The sequencing sample was made of thymocytes. The DNA for the CDR3 is TGTGCCAGCCTAACCACCGGGAACCCCTACGAGCAGTACTTC. Residues: CASLTTGNPYEQYF.